A single T cell receptor beta chain is shown here with its context. The source of the sample is a study of T cells in localized non-small cell lung cancer. Assay: immunoSEQ multiplex PCR; the TCRdb copy retains only in-frame clones and omits some. In the table there are about 45,000 clones, approximately 81% of which are singletons. CDR1 and CDR2 from the germline V gene are SGHTA and FQGNSA. V was trimmed by 1 base and J by 0 bases, leaving 9 bases between them. CDR3 length: 15 residues. The receptor was isolated from a man between 40 and 75 years old with stage III lung adenocarcinoma. The J gene is TRBJ1-1, the V gene TRBV7-2; unclear D gene. The input for sequencing was peripheral blood mononuclear cells, taken before any cancer treatment. The CDR3 bases are TGTGCCAGCAGCTTAGTTCGTACCATGAACACTGAAGCTTTCTTT. Translating gives CASSLVRTMNTEAFF.